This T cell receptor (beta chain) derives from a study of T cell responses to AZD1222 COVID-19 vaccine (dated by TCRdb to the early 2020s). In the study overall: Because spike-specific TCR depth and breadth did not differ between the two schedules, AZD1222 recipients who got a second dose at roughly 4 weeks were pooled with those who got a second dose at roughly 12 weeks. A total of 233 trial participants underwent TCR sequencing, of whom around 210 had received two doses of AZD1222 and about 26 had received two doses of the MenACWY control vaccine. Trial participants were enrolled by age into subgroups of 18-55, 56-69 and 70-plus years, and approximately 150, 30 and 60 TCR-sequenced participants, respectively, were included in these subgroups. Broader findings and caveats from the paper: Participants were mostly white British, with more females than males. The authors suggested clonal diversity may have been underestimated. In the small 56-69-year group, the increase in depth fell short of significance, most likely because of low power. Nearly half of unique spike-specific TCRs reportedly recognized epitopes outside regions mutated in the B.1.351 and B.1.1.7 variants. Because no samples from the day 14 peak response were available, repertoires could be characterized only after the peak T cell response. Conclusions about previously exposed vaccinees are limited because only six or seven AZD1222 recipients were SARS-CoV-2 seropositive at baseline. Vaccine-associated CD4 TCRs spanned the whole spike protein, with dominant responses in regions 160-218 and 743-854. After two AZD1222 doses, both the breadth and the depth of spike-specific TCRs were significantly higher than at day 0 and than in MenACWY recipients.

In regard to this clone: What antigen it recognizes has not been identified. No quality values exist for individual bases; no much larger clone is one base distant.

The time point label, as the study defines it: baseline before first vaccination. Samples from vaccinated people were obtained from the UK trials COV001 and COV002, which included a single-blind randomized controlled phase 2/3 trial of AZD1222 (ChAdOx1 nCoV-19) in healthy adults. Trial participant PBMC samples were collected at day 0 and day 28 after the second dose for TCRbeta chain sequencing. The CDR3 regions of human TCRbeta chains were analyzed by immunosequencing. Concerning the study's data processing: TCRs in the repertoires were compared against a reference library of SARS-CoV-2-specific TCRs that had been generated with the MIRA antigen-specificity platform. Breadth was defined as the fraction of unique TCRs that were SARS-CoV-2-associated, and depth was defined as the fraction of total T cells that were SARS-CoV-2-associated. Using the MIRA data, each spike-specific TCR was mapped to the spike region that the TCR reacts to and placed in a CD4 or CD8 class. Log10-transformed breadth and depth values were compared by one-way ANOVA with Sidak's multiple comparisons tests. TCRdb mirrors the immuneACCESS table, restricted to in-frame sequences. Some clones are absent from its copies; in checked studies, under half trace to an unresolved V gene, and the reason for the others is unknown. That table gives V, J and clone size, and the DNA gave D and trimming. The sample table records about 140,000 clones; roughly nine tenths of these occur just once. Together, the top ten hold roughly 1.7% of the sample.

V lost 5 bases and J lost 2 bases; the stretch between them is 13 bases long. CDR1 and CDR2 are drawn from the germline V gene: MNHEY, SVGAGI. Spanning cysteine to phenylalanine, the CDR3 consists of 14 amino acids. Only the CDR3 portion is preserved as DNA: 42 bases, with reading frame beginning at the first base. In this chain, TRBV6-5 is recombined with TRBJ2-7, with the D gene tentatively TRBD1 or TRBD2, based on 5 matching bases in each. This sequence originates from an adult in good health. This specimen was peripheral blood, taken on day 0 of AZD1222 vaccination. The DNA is TGTGCCAGCAGTAAGGGACCGCCGACCTACGAGCAGTACTTC. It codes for CASSKGPPTYEQYF.